The rows below give T cell receptor beta chains drawn from one sample of a study of long-term antiretroviral therapy in people with HIV. The method was immunoSEQ multiplex PCR; TCRdb's version includes in-frame clones alone and lacks a portion of them. This table holds 30,000 to 40,000 clones, 65% to 90% found once. Sequencing used unsorted PBMCs, obtained just before starting antiretroviral therapy. These receptors originate from a woman between 18 and 29 years old with HIV. CDR3s include the opening cysteine and the closing phenylalanine or tryptophan. A D gene is named only where the DNA matches it firmly. Some rows have no size entry. The others give once, few or many, or a class for an expanded clone.

NA	TRBV19	TRBJ2-7	NA	CASSLAPPYEQYF	TGTGCCAGTAGTCTCGCCCCTCCCTACGAGCAGTACTTC
NA	TRBV7-3	TRBJ2-1	NA	CASSHEGSINEQFF	TGTGCCAGCAGCCACGAGGGATCTATTAATGAGCAGTTCTTC
NA	TRBV14	TRBJ2-7	NA	CASSRETGREQYF	TGTGCCAGCAGCCGAGAGACAGGGAGGGAGCAGTACTTC
once	TRBV7-2	TRBJ2-3	NA	CASSFPSADTQYF	TGTGCCAGCAGCTTTCCTAGTGCAGATACGCAGTATTTT
NA	TRBV6-5	TRBJ2-2	NA	CASSLGLDSTGELFF	TGTGCCAGCAGTCTCGGGCTGGACAGCACCGGGGAGCTGTTTTTT
NA	TRBV9	TRBJ2-3	NA	CASSLSPWPDTQYF	TGTGCCAGCAGCCTCAGCCCGTGGCCAGATACGCAGTATTTT
NA	TRBV7-3	TRBJ2-1	NA	CASSYTLENEQFF	TGTGCCAGCAGTTATACCCTGGAGAATGAGCAGTTCTTC
NA	TRBV2	TRBJ2-2	NA	CAIFDRGDTGELFF	TGTGCCATCTTCGACAGAGGGGACACCGGGGAGCTGTTTTTT
NA	TRBV6-1	TRBJ1-2	TRBD1	CASIDRGYGYTF	TGTGCCAGCATCGACAGGGGCTATGGCTACACCTTC
NA	TRBV4-1	TRBJ2-1	TRBD1	CASSQVRGQGATEQFF	TGCGCCAGCAGCCAGGTCAGGGGACAGGGGGCTACTGAGCAGTTCTTC
NA	TRBV6-5	TRBJ1-2	NA	CASSRDGNYGYTF	TGTGCCAGCAGTCGGGACGGGAACTATGGCTACACCTTC
NA	TRBV9	TRBJ2-5	TRBD2	CASSPSKLAGGPEETQYF	TGTGCCAGCAGCCCTTCGAAACTAGCGGGAGGGCCGGAAGAGACCCAGTACTTC
NA	TRBV11-3	TRBJ2-1	NA	CASSLDPLGEQFF	TGTGCCAGCAGCTTAGATCCCCTGGGTGAGCAGTTCTTC
NA	TRBV19	TRBJ1-2	NA	CASSIAAANYGYTF	TGTGCCAGTAGTATAGCCGCCGCTAACTATGGCTACACCTTC
NA	TRBV4-2	TRBJ2-7	TRBD2	CASSQGLAGSYEQYF	TGTGCCAGCAGCCAAGGACTAGCGGGCTCCTACGAGCAGTACTTC
NA	TRBV20-1	TRBJ2-3	NA	CSPLGGGTQYF	TGCAGTCCCCTCGGCGGTGGTACGCAGTATTTT
few	TRBV27	TRBJ1-5	NA	CASSLRGGRPQHF	TGTGCCAGCAGTTTGAGGGGCGGTCGGCCCCAGCATTTT
NA	TRBV6-1	TRBJ2-7	NA	CASHRSQGSYEQYF	TGTGCCAGCCACAGATCTCAGGGGTCCTACGAGCAGTACTTC
NA	TRBV21-1	TRBJ2-1	NA	CASSKAKASGRNEQFF	TGTGCCAGCAGCAAAGCGAAGGCTAGCGGGAGGAATGAGCAGTTCTTC
NA	TRBV7-3	TRBJ2-7	TRBD1	CASSLGDRGSEQYF	TGTGCCAGCAGCCTGGGGGACAGGGGTAGCGAGCAGTACTTC
NA	TRBV6-5	TRBJ1-1	NA	CASSLQDVNTEAFF	TGTGCCAGCAGTTTACAGGACGTGAACACTGAAGCCTTCTTT
once	TRBV7-8	TRBJ2-3	TRBD1	CASSLGTGVTDTQYF	TGTGCCAGCAGCTTAGGGACAGGGGTCACAGATACGCAGTATTTT
NA	TRBV7-3	TRBJ2-1	TRBD2	CASSFQRGTYNEQFF	TGTGCCAGCAGCTTTCAGCGGGGGACCTACAATGAGCAGTTCTTC
NA	TRBV9	TRBJ2-3	TRBD2	CASSPGRAGSDTQYF	TGTGCCAGCAGCCCCGGGAGGGCCGGATCAGATACGCAGTATTTT
NA	TRBV7-2	TRBJ2-3	NA	CASSSYLLPREDTQYF	TGTGCCAGCAGCTCTTACCTACTCCCAAGAGAGGATACGCAGTATTTT
NA	TRBV19	TRBJ1-3	NA	CASTSSDLYGNTIYF	TGTGCCAGTACCTCCTCGGACCTTTATGGAAACACCATATATTTT
NA	TRBV7-9	TRBJ1-2	TRBD1	CASSLTGTGVHYGYTF	TGTGCCAGCAGCCTCACCGGGACAGGGGTCCACTATGGCTACACCTTC
NA	TRBV9	TRBJ2-5	TRBD2	CASSVGLAGRETQYF	TGTGCCAGCAGCGTAGGGCTAGCGGGTAGAGAGACCCAGTACTTC
NA	TRBV18	TRBJ1-5	TRBD1	CASSPPGNRGSQPQHF	TGTGCCAGCTCACCACCGGGGAACAGGGGGAGTCAGCCCCAGCATTTT
few	TRBV7-2	TRBJ1-5	TRBD1	CASSPNSGGSQPQHF	TGTGCCAGCAGCCCAAACTCAGGGGGGAGTCAGCCCCAGCATTTT
NA	TRBV19	TRBJ1-5	TRBD1	CASSGTGGAHQPQHF	TGTGCCAGTAGTGGGACAGGGGGCGCGCATCAGCCCCAGCATTTT
NA	TRBV6-1	TRBJ2-5	NA	CASSEDGIGLQETQYF	TGTGCCAGCAGTGAAGATGGGATAGGCCTACAAGAGACCCAGTACTTC
NA	TRBV27	TRBJ2-2	NA	CASSLRAMNTGELFF	TGTGCCAGCAGTTTAAGGGCTATGAACACCGGGGAGCTGTTTTTT
once	TRBV19	TRBJ2-6	NA	CASTLTGLPVFSGANVLTF	TGTGCCAGTACCCTTACGGGACTCCCTGTCTTCTCTGGGGCCAACGTCCTGACTTTC
NA	TRBV7-2	TRBJ2-3	NA	CASRRGTDTQYF	TGTGCCAGCAGGCGAGGCACAGATACGCAGTATTTT
NA	TRBV29-1	TRBJ1-5	NA	CSVVDGRDQPQHF	TGCAGCGTGGTCGACGGCAGGGATCAGCCCCAGCATTTT
NA	TRBV28	TRBJ2-1	TRBD2	CASSRGLAGDDEQFF	TGTGCCAGCAGTAGGGGGCTAGCGGGAGACGATGAGCAGTTCTTC